Presented here are 16 T cell receptor beta chains from one specimen sequenced in a study of cytomegalovirus exposure and HLA in healthy donors. PCR primers comprised 60 Vbeta and 13 Jbeta primers. Generated by immunoSEQ multiplex PCR, the TCRdb table keeps only in-frame clones and is missing some. The sample has about 110,000 clones, 10% to 15% seen once. Sequencing was performed on PBMCs. All receptors derive from a man aged 35 to 55 in good health and CMV-seropositive.

This clone was seen only a few times. The chain carries TRBV27 and TRBJ1-2; D is possibly TRBD1 (6 bases). V was shortened by 2 bases and J by 4 bases, with 8 bases between the two germline ends. Germline V gene lookup returns CDR1 MNHEY and CDR2 SMNVEV (reference sequence). This CDR3 comprises 13 residues. The CDR3 nucleotides are TGTGCCAGCAGTTTAAGCAGGGGCTATGGCTACACCTTC. This encodes CASSLSRGYGYTF.

A word on this clone: The sample contains more than one DNA sequence encoding this CDR3. The chain recombines TRBV6-5 with TRBJ1-2; D is unclear. The CDR3 loop spans 15 amino acids. The ends were cut back, 2 bases at V and 1 base at J, with 11 bases in the middle. Germline CDR1 reads MNHEY; CDR2 reads SVGAGI. CDR3: CASSYTQNDNYGYTF. The CDR3 region has the DNA TGTGCCAGCAGTTACACACAAAACGATAACTATGGCTACACCTTC.

This clone was observed a few times. V usage is TRBV6-6 and J usage is TRBJ1-5, with D maybe TRBD1 (5 bases). The CDR3 is 14 amino acids. The V end lost 0 bases, the J end lost 7 bases, and 10 bases lay between the germline ends. The germline CDR1 and CDR2 sequences are MNHNY and SVGAGI (reference sequence). This chain's CDR3 is CASSYSGGRQPQHF. The CDR3 bases are TGTGCCAGCAGTTACTCGGGGGGAAGGCAGCCCCAGCATTTT.

CDR3 region: CASSEYGEDEQYF. Here the CDR3 DNA reads TGTGCCAGCAGTGAATATGGGGAGGACGAGCAGTACTTC. The J gene is TRBJ2-7, the V gene TRBV6-1; D perhaps matches TRBD2 (6 bases). CDR1 is MNHNS, CDR2 SASEGT, per germline. V shed 2 bases and J shed 5 bases, with 10 bases lying between them. This CDR3 spans 13 amino acids.

This clone has just a few counts. V and J are TRBV5-1 and TRBJ2-7, with D uncertain. Germline V lookup: CDR1 SGHRS, CDR2 YFSETQ. Deletions cut 0 bases from V and 0 bases from J, with 7 bases between. The CDR3 runs to 14 residues. CDR3 sequence: CASSLALSSYEQYF. The CDR3 bases are TGCGCCAGCAGCTTGGCCTTGAGCTCCTACGAGCAGTACTTC.

The rearrangement uses TRBV5-1 and TRBJ2-3; tentatively, D is TRBD1 (5 bases). The germline CDR1 and CDR2 sequences are SGHRS and YFSETQ. V was pared by 0 bases and J by 3 bases, with 11 bases between. The CDR3 is 15 amino acids. The CDR3 here is CASSLEGVSTDTQYF. CDR3 nucleotides: TGCGCCAGCAGCTTGGAAGGGGTTTCAACAGATACGCAGTATTTT.

This clone was seen a handful of times. The V call is TRBV5-1, the J call TRBJ2-5, with 7 positions matching TRBD2. CDR1 is SGHRS, CDR2 YFSETQ, per germline. This CDR3 is 14 amino acids long. V lost 2 bases to trimming and J lost 3 bases; unmatched junction nucleotides: 4. The chain's CDR3 is CASSFGLAEETQYF. Written as DNA, the CDR3 is TGCGCCAGCAGCTTTGGGCTAGCGGAAGAGACCCAGTACTTC.

Only a few counts were recorded for this clone. J is TRBJ2-2 and V is TRBV20-1, with D maybe TRBD2 (5 bases). This CDR3 is built from 11 residues. Trimming removed 8 bases from V and 7 bases from J, with 11 bases in between. CDR1 and CDR2 from the germline V gene are DFQATT and SNEGSKA (reference sequence). Here the CDR3 DNA reads TGCAGTACCCCTCGGGGCGGGGAGCTGTTTTTT. Protein sequence: CSTPRGGELFF.

The CDR3, as DNA: TGTGCCAGCAGCTTGGGGACAGGGGGCGGTGGGGCCAACGTCCTGACTTTC. Translating it yields CASSLGTGGGGANVLTF. The chain links TRBV5-5 to TRBJ2-6, with 11 bases fitting TRBD1. The CDR3 is 17 amino acids. V lost 0 bases, J lost 3 bases, and 2 bases stayed unmatched. Germline V gene data show CDR1 as SGHKS and CDR2 as YYEKEE (reference sequence).

The chain carries TRBV29-1 and TRBJ2-3, with 8 bases aligning to TRBD2. The CDR3 is 15 residues long. J gave up 4 bases and V 5 bases, and 11 bases lay outside the gene matches. In germline, CDR1 is SQVTM, CDR2 ANQGSEA. This chain's CDR3 is CSVLRSGRGADTQYF. CDR3 bases: TGCAGCGTTCTGCGATCCGGGAGGGGAGCAGATACGCAGTATTTT.

This clone was recorded a few times. The chain couples TRBV7-8 to TRBJ2-1; a possible D gene is TRBD2 (5 bases). The CDR3 contains 13 residues. Germline V gene data show CDR1 as SGHVS and CDR2 as FQNEAQ. Between the trimmed V and J ends, which lost 3 bases and 6 bases, there was a span of 9 bases. CDR3 residues: CASSLRLTNEQFF. CDR3 sequence (DNA): TGTGCCAGCAGCTTGCGACTAACCAATGAGCAGTTCTTC.

CDR3: CASSEEGQSYNEQFF. As DNA, the CDR3 is TGTGCCAGCAGTGAAGAAGGACAGTCCTACAATGAGCAGTTCTTC. The chain combines TRBV6-1 with TRBJ2-1, with a tentative D call TRBD1 (6 bases). CDR3 size: 15 residues. The germline gives CDR1 MNHNS, CDR2 SASEGT. V lost 1 base and J 1 base, leaving 8 bases between the germline ends.

This chain links TRBV14 with TRBJ2-7; possibly TRBD1 for D (5 bases). The CDR3 is 13 residues long. The germline gives CDR1 SGHDN, CDR2 FVKESK. The V and J ends lost 2 bases and 6 bases respectively, with 11 bases between them. CDR3 nucleotides: TGTGCCAGCAGCCAACTCCAGGGTTCCGAGCAGTACTTC. Translating it yields CASSQLQGSEQYF. Looking up the rest from reference TRBV14 and TRBJ2-7 gives the full variable domain: EAGVTQFPSHSVIEKGQTVTLRCDPISGHDNLYWYRRVMGKEIKFLLHFVKESKQDESGMPNNRFLAERTGGTYSTLKVQPAELEDSGVYFCASSQLQGSEQYFGPGTRLTVT.

The rearrangement uses TRBV19 and TRBJ2-1; 8 positions agree with TRBD2. The junction had 11 bases not matched to a gene; V was cut back by 6 bases and J by 4 bases. Germline CDR1 reads LNHDA; CDR2 reads SQIVND (reference sequence). The CDR3 length is 16 residues. The CDR3 DNA sequence: TGTGCCAGTAGCCTTAACGCGGGGGGACAATACAATGAGCAGTTCTTC. Amino acids: CASSLNAGGQYNEQFF.

This clone was picked up a small number of times. The chain links TRBV29-1 to TRBJ2-3; tentative D call: TRBD2 (6 bases). The germline V gene has CDR1 SQVTM and CDR2 ANQGSEA. V lost 0 bases to trimming and J lost 8 bases, with 21 bases between them. CDR3 length: 16 amino acids. CDR3 sequence reads: CSVEDRFTSRAGTQYF. The CDR3 region has the DNA TGCAGCGTTGAAGATCGGTTTACTAGCCGGGCGGGTACGCAGTATTTT.

This clone was picked up a small number of times. V and J are TRBV9 and TRBJ1-2, with a weak D call TRBD1 (5 bases). The length of the CDR3 is 15 residues. Germline V gives CDR1 SGDLS, CDR2 YYNGEE. Trimming took 0 bases from V and 8 from J, leaving 17 bases between them. Here the CDR3 reads CASSVGPEGRGGYTF. The DNA for the CDR3 is TGTGCCAGCAGCGTAGGACCGGAGGGGAGGGGAGGCTACACCTTC.